What follows are 30 T cell receptor beta chains derived from one specimen sequenced in a study of cytomegalovirus exposure and HLA in healthy donors. PCR involved 60 Vbeta and 13 Jbeta primers. TCRdb keeps only in-frame clones here, not all; method: immunoSEQ multiplex PCR. The sample yields about 180,000 clones, over 80% seen once. Material for sequencing was PBMCs. Receptors were obtained from a girl between 5 and 17 years old in good health and CMV-seropositive.

This sequence joins TRBV5-1 and TRBJ1-2; 9 nucleotides agree with TRBD1. Trimming cost V 3 bases and J 7 bases; bases outside gene matches: 7. The CDR3 is 14 amino acids. CDR1 is SGHRS, CDR2 YFSETQ, per germline. The CDR3 spells CASSSGTGTGGYTF. CDR3 nucleotide sequence: TGCGCCAGCAGCTCGGGGACAGGGACGGGTGGCTACACCTTC.

V gene TRBV7-2 combines with J gene TRBJ1-5; D call uncertain. The CDR3 is 13 amino acids. Trimming shortened V by 3 bases and J by 2 bases, and 5 bases separated the two germline ends. CDR1 and CDR2 (germline): SGHTA, FQGNSA. The CDR3 region has the DNA TGTGCCAGCAGCTTCGGGGGCAATCAGCCCCAGCATTTT. Protein: CASSFGGNQPQHF.

The chain combines TRBV5-1 with TRBJ2-7; possibly TRBD2 for D (6 bases). The CDR3 runs 15 residues. Trimming removed 3 bases from V and 5 bases from J, with 18 bases in between. Germline loops: CDR1 SGHRS, CDR2 YFSETQ. DNA of the CDR3: TGCGCCAGCAGCTGGGGGGACTCCGGAGGGGACGAGCAGTACTTC. Translation: CASSWGDSGGDEQYF.

This clone was found once. A junction boundary mismatches the germline segment, possibly from a read error. This chain connects TRBV7-7 to TRBJ2-1, with D maybe TRBD1 (6 bases). This CDR3 has 13 amino acids. Germline loops: CDR1 SSHAT, CDR2 FNYEAQ (reference sequence). The CDR3 coding sequence is TGTGCTAGCAGCTTATACAGGGACAATGAGCAGTTCTTC. Translating it yields CASSLYRDNEQFF.

In DNA, the CDR3 is TGTGCCAGCAGCGCTAGACTAGCGTCGGAGAAGCTGTTTTTT. Translating it yields CASSARLASEKLFF. This chain connects TRBV9 to TRBJ2-2, with 8 bases that match TRBD2. There are 14 residues in the CDR3. The V and J ends lost 3 bases and 12 bases, in that order; junction bases with no gene match: 10. Germline V lookup: CDR1 SGDLS, CDR2 YYNGEE.

This chain links TRBV11-2 with TRBJ2-2; TRBD2 matches at 13 bases. The CDR3 is made up of 18 amino acids. The V and J ends lost 2 bases and 1 base, in that order; junction bases with no gene match: 4. Germline V gene sequence: CDR1 SGHAT, CDR2 FQNNGV. CDR3 region: CASSLRLAGGQNTGELFF. CDR3 sequence (DNA): TGTGCCAGCAGCTTAAGACTAGCGGGAGGACAGAACACCGGGGAGCTGTTTTTT.

The CDR3 is CASSSRGRDGYTF. The CDR3 nucleotides read TGTGCCAGCAGTTCCAGGGGGCGGGATGGCTACACCTTC. The chain recombines TRBV6-5 with TRBJ1-2, with 8 bases lining up with TRBD1. The CDR3 has 13 residues. The germline V gene has CDR1 MNHEY and CDR2 SVGAGI. The trim removed 4 bases at V and 6 bases at J, leaving 4 bases unmatched.

This rearrangement joins TRBV2 to TRBJ2-7, with D possibly TRBD1 on 5 matching bases. Trimming took 6 bases from V and 0 from J, leaving 12 bases between them. Germline assignment: CDR1 SNHLY and CDR2 FYNNEI. There are 14 residues in the CDR3. CDR3 DNA: TGTGCCAGCAGGGCAGGGTCAGGCTCCTACGAGCAGTACTTC. Translated, it gives CASRAGSGSYEQYF.

J is TRBJ2-3 and V is TRBV27; D gene ambiguous. The germline gives CDR1 MNHEY, CDR2 SMNVEV (reference sequence). The CDR3 is 14 residues long. V lost 5 bases to trimming and J lost 2 bases, with 11 bases between them. CDR3 sequence: CASSISAPTDTQYF. The CDR3 nucleotides are TGTGCCAGCAGTATCAGCGCACCCACAGATACGCAGTATTTT.

This clone was recorded only once. The CDR3 DNA follows: TGTGCCAGCAGTCCCCACAGGGGCCCCTACGAGCAGTACTTC. This translates into CASSPHRGPYEQYF. The rearrangement joins TRBV5-4 to TRBJ2-7; TRBD1 matches at 7 bases. The CDR3 loop spans 14 amino acids. J was trimmed by 2 bases and V by 5 bases; bases with no gene match: 7. Germline-derived CDR1 and CDR2 are SGHNT and YYREEE (reference sequence).

The chain links TRBV5-1 to TRBJ2-3; 7 nucleotides align to TRBD1. The germline gives CDR1 SGHRS, CDR2 YFSETQ. The CDR3 contains 15 residues. Trimming took 4 bases from V and 3 from J; bases not matched to a gene: 8. In DNA, the CDR3 is TGCGCCAGCAGCCCCCTAAGGGGGCCGACAGATACGCAGTATTTT. This sequence encodes CASSPLRGPTDTQYF.

J is TRBJ2-5 and V is TRBV21-1; TRBD2 was called by the table and not checked on the DNA. TRBV21-1 is described as a pseudogene. The CDR3 has 17 residues. The CDR3 loop reads CASSMSTPGTSVETQYF. CDR3 DNA: TGTGCCAGCAGCATGTCGACCCCCGGGACTAGCGTGGAGACCCAGTACTTC.

This chain uses TRBV4-2 with TRBJ2-3; 8 bases are a match to TRBD1. CDR1 and CDR2 (germline): LGHNA, YNFKEQ. Unmatched junction bases numbered 19, after V lost 3 bases and J lost 2 bases. The CDR3 contains 20 residues. CDR3 protein: CASSQSGMGSGTGDTDTQYF. The DNA of the CDR3 is TGTGCCAGCAGCCAGTCGGGAATGGGGTCCGGGACAGGAGACACAGATACGCAGTATTTT.

The chain recombines TRBV11-3 with TRBJ2-1; TRBD1 matches 8 bases. CDR3 length: 15 amino acids. V shed 0 bases, J shed 5 bases, and the junction held 3 bases outside the gene matches. Germline V gives CDR1 SGHNT, CDR2 YENEEA. The CDR3 sequence is CASSLDRGRNNEQFF. The CDR3 bases are TGTGCCAGCAGCTTAGACAGGGGGCGGAACAATGAGCAGTTCTTC.

The chain links TRBV27 to TRBJ2-2, with 10 bases aligning to TRBD1. Looked up from germline, CDR1 is MNHEY and CDR2 is SMNVEV (reference sequence). This CDR3 contains 15 residues. V was clipped by 3 bases and J by 3 bases; unmatched bases: 1. The CDR3 DNA follows: TGTGCCAGCAGTTTGGGGACAGGGGACACCGGGGAGCTGTTTTTT. Translated: CASSLGTGDTGELFF.

The J gene is TRBJ2-7, the V gene TRBV5-4, with D perhaps matching TRBD1 (5 bases). Germline CDR1 SGHNT, CDR2 YYREEE (reference sequence). The CDR3 loop spans 14 amino acids. Trimming shortened V by 0 bases and J by 2 bases, and 9 bases separated the two germline ends. In DNA, the CDR3 is TGTGCCAGCAGCTTGGTGGACACAGCCTACGAGCAGTACTTC. Translation: CASSLVDTAYEQYF.

V usage is TRBV7-2 and J usage is TRBJ2-3, with a possible D match to TRBD2 (6 bases). This CDR3 region has 14 residues. Germline CDR1 reads SGHTA; CDR2 reads FQGNSA. Deletions cut 8 bases from V and 1 base from J, with 13 bases between. CDR3 in amino acids: CASEIRRGTDTQYF. CDR3 DNA: TGTGCCAGCGAAATTCGGAGGGGCACAGATACGCAGTATTTT. Full variable domain (missing parts from reference TRBV7-2 and TRBJ2-3): GAGVSQSPSNKVTEKGKDVELRCDPISGHTALYWYRQSLGQGLEFLIYFQGNSAPDKSGLPSDRFSAERTGGSVSTLTIQRTQQEDSAVYLCASEIRRGTDTQYFGPGTRLTVL.

The chain uses TRBV5-1 and TRBJ2-3, with D possibly being TRBD2 (5 bases). V lost 6 bases to trimming and J lost 2 bases, with 10 bases between them. Per germline, CDR1 SGHRS and CDR2 YFSETQ. The CDR3 is 13 residues long. CDR3 coding DNA: TGCGCCAGCACCCAGCGGTTCACAGATACGCAGTATTTT. Its translation: CASTQRFTDTQYF.

The rearrangement links TRBV19 to TRBJ1-1; 7 bases match TRBD1. The CDR3 loop spans 13 amino acids. CDR1 and CDR2 (germline): LNHDA, SQIVND (reference sequence). V lost 8 bases and J lost 4; bases outside the gene matches: 7. The DNA of the CDR3 is TGTGCCAGTCGACAGGGAAAGGCCACTGAAGCTTTCTTT. This sequence encodes CASRQGKATEAFF.

This chain joins TRBV27 and TRBJ2-2, with TRBD1 identical over 8 bases. CDR3 length equals 16 residues. Germline CDR1 MNHEY, CDR2 SMNVEV (reference sequence). With 2 bases clipped from V and 7 bases from J, the junction kept 9 bases outside the gene matches. This CDR3 is CASSLRDRSGHGELFF. The DNA for the CDR3 is TGTGCCAGCAGTTTAAGGGACAGGTCAGGCCACGGGGAGCTGTTTTTT.

This clone was counted once. The V gene is TRBV7-8, the J gene TRBJ2-7, with TRBD1 matching 7 bases. After removal of 1 base from V and 2 bases from J, the junction contained 2 bases not matched to a gene. The CDR3 is 14 amino acids. Germline lookup yields CDR1 SGHVS and CDR2 FQNEAQ. CDR3 DNA: TGTGCCAGCAGCTTAGACAGGGGAACCTACGAGCAGTACTTC. This codes for CASSLDRGTYEQYF.

The chain is built from TRBV19 and TRBJ1-1, with 8 bases matching TRBD1. Trimming took 8 bases from V and 1 from J; bases not matched to a gene: 6. The CDR3 runs 14 residues. Germline assignment: CDR1 LNHDA and CDR2 SQIVND (reference sequence). CDR3 residues: CASRDRGWNTEAFF. The CDR3 region has the DNA TGTGCCAGTCGTGACAGGGGATGGAACACTGAAGCTTTCTTT. The full variable domain, in which reference TRBV19 and TRBJ1-1 provide the parts outside the CDR3, is DGGITQSPKYLFRKEGQNVTLSCEQNLNHDAMYWYRQDPGQGLRLIYYSQIVNDFQKGDIAEGYSVSREKKESFPLTVTSAQKNPTAFYLCASRDRGWNTEAFFGQGTRLTVV.

The chain carries TRBV7-9 and TRBJ1-4; TRBD1 aligns across 8 bases. The germline CDR1 and CDR2 sequences are SEHNR and FQNEAQ (reference sequence). V trimming: 0 bases; J trimming: 8 bases; junction bases outside the gene matches: 8. The length of the CDR3 is 16 residues. CDR3 region: CASSLASTGDNEKLFF. CDR3 nucleotides: TGTGCCAGCAGCTTAGCCTCGACAGGGGATAACGAAAAACTGTTTTTT.

The chain carries TRBV19 and TRBJ1-5; 8 bases are a match to TRBD1. This CDR3 is 13 amino acids long. Germline CDR1 is LNHDA and CDR2 is SQIVND (reference sequence). The V segment lost 7 bases and the J segment 5 bases; nucleotides outside the gene matches: 4. The CDR3 DNA reads TGTGCCAGTACCTTGACAGGGGATCAGCCCCAGCATTTT. Its protein is CASTLTGDQPQHF.

This clone was recorded only once. J is TRBJ1-1 and V is TRBV4-1; 9 bases match TRBD1. V dropped 3 bases and J dropped 8; count of bases not matched to a gene: 13. The CDR3 has 16 residues. Germline V gives CDR1 MGHRA, CDR2 YSYEKL. CDR3 in amino acids: CASSHYEQGARLEAFF. Written as DNA, the CDR3 is TGCGCCAGCAGCCACTATGAACAGGGGGCGCGTCTAGAAGCTTTCTTT.

The chain recombines TRBV5-5 with TRBJ2-7, with a tentative D call TRBD2 (5 bases). The CDR3 sequence is 14 residues long. Germline V gives CDR1 SGHKS, CDR2 YYEKEE (reference sequence). Trimming removed 0 bases from V and 3 bases from J, with 10 bases in between. In DNA, the CDR3 is TGTGCCAGCAGCTTGGGACTACTAGGCTACGAGCAGTACTTC. The encoded protein is CASSLGLLGYEQYF.

This clone was seen only once. The V gene is TRBV5-4, the J gene TRBJ2-1, with 11 bases lining up with TRBD2. The trim removed 4 bases at V and 8 bases at J, leaving 11 bases unmatched. The germline CDR1 and CDR2 sequences are SGHNT and YYREEE (reference sequence). This CDR3 is built from 16 residues. For the CDR3, the DNA is TGTGCCAGCAGCGCCGGACTAGCGGGCGAAGGCTATGAGCAGTTCTTC. Translated: CASSAGLAGEGYEQFF.

This rearrangement joins TRBV19 to TRBJ2-7, with TRBD2 matching 10 bases. The V segment lost 0 bases and the J segment 1 base; nucleotides outside the gene matches: 0. The CDR3 totals 15 residues. Germline V gives CDR1 LNHDA, CDR2 SQIVND (reference sequence). The chain's CDR3 is CASSIELAGSYEQYF. The CDR3 DNA reads TGTGCCAGTAGTATAGAACTAGCGGGATCCTACGAGCAGTACTTC. Together with reference TRBV19 and TRBJ2-7, the CDR3 gives the full variable domain: DGGITQSPKYLFRKEGQNVTLSCEQNLNHDAMYWYRQDPGQGLRLIYYSQIVNDFQKGDIAEGYSVSREKKESFPLTVTSAQKNPTAFYLCASSIELAGSYEQYFGPGTRLTVT.

This chain connects TRBV21-1 to TRBJ2-7; TRBD1 is the table's D call, not checked against the DNA. TRBV21-1 is described as a pseudogene. CDR3 length: 13 residues. The CDR3: CAILRDRKGEQYF. In DNA, the CDR3 is TGTGCCATTCTAAGGGACAGGAAAGGCGAGCAGTACTTC.

This chain links TRBV13 with TRBJ2-7; D gene uncertain. CDR3 length equals 13 residues. V was shortened by 5 bases and J by 7 bases, with 15 bases between the two germline ends. CDR1 is PRHDT and CDR2 is FYEKMQ in the germline V gene (reference sequence). CDR3 nucleotides: TGTGCCAGCAGCCAGCTCGGGTCCGGGGAGCAGTACTTC. It encodes CASSQLGSGEQYF.